This T cell receptor (beta chain) was recorded in a study of CD8 T cells in Susac syndrome. V lost 5 bases, J lost 6 bases, and 6 bases stayed unmatched. CDR1 is SGHRS and CDR2 is YFSETQ in the germline V gene. CDR3 size: 13 residues. cDNA came from around 0.54 to 1 ug RNA primed by random hexamers. TCRdb re-analysed the immunoSEQ multiplex PCR reads in MiXCR, keeping a single row per CDR3 protein. The sample includes some 180,000 distinct CDR3 sequences, roughly 94% of them seen just once. Sequenced input: CD4+ T cells from PBMCs. The rearrangement links TRBV5-1 to TRBJ1-2; 8 nucleotides align to TRBD1. This receptor was taken from a human donor in good health. CDR3 region: CASSPGQGHGYTF. The CDR3, as DNA: TGCGCCAGCAGTCCCGGACAGGGCCATGGCTACACCTTC.